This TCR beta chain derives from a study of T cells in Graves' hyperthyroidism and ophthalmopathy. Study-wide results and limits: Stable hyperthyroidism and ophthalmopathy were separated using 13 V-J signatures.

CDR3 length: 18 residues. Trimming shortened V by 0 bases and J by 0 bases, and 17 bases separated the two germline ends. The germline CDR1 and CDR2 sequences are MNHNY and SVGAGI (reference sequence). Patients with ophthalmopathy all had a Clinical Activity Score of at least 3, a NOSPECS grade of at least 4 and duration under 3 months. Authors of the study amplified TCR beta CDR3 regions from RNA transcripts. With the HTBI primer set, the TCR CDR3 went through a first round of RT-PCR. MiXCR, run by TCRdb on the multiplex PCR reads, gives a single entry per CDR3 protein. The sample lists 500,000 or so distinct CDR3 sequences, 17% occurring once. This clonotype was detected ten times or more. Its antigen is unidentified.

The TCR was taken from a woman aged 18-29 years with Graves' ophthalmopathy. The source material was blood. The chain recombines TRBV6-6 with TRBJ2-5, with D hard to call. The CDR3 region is CASSYSYTDTSDQETQYF. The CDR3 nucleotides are TGTGCCAGCAGTTACTCGTACACTGACACCTCTGACCAAGAGACCCAGTACTTC.